The present TCR beta chain was sequenced within a study of cytomegalovirus exposure and HLA in healthy donors. Study-level findings and limits: Some V segments could not be told apart, so they were left out, TRBV6-2 and TRBV6-3 among them. Per a later analysis, HLA-associated TCR beta chains showed more clonal expansion than other, equally common TCR beta chains. TCR beta V- and J-gene trimming was later associated with a missense DCLRE1C variant.

The CDR3 extends over 14 amino acids. V trimming: 3 bases; J trimming: 4 bases; junction bases outside the gene matches: 3. Germline CDR1 and CDR2: MNHEY and SMNVEV (reference sequence). Points on this clone: What it binds is not known.

With 60 Vbeta and 13 Jbeta primers, the PCR was carried out. Profiled with immunoSEQ multiplex PCR; TCRdb holds only in-frame clones, not every one. The top ten clones hold approximately 11% of a sample with some 100,000 clones, 70% to 85% of them seen once. Sequenced input: PBMCs. The V and J genes are TRBV27 and TRBJ2-7, with 10 bases matching TRBD1. The sequence was collected from a man aged 35 to 55 in good health and CMV-seropositive. The CDR3 DNA reads TGTGCCAGCAGTTTTCGGACAGGGGGTTACGAGCAGTACTTC. Protein: CASSFRTGGYEQYF.